This note documents a single TCR beta chain sequence. The V and J ends lost 2 bases and 4 bases respectively, with 15 bases between them. Looked up from germline, CDR1 is MNHEY and CDR2 is SMNVEV (reference sequence). CDR3 length equals 16 residues. The data originate from a study of blood T cell repertoires in COVID-19. Study overall: The origin of the acute and convalescent COVID-19 samples was the United States, Italy and Spain.

Original handling: Nucleated cell number was recorded as an estimate derived from reference gene primer amplification. Only in-frame clones appear in the TCRdb table, and some are missing; sequencing was by immunoSEQ multiplex PCR. Clone size and V and J calls were adopted from that table, with D and trimming inferred from the DNA. The sample records about 350,000 clones, almost 90% being singletons. All enrollees were roughly 18 to 100 years old and from 20 to 30 US areas. Each exposed participant met a COVID-19 case in the 2 weeks preceding study entry. This chain joins TRBV27 and TRBJ1-3, with unresolved D. This TCR was sampled from a woman between 25 and 40 years old who had been exposed to COVID-19. The sample taken for sequencing was PBMCs or T cells enriched from blood (not recorded which). The CDR3 loop reads CASSLGSPTEGNTIYF. The CDR3 nucleotides read TGTGCCAGCAGTTTAGGGTCGCCGACTGAAGGAAACACCATATATTTT.